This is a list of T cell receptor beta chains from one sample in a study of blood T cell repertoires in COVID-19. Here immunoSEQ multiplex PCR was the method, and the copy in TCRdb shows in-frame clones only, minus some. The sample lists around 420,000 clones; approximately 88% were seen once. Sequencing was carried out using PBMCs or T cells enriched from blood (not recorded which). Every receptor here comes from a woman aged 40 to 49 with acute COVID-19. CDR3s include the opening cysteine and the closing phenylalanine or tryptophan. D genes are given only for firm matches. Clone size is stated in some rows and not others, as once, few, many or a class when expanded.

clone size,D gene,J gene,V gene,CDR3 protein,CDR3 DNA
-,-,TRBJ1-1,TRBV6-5,CASSMNRADNTEAFF,TGTGCCAGCAGTATGAACAGGGCTGATAACACTGAAGCTTTCTTT
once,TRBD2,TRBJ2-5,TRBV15,CATSPVGLAGDPQETQYF,TGTGCCACCAGCCCGGTCGGGTTAGCGGGGGACCCGCAAGAGACCCAGTACTTC
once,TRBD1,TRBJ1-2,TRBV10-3,CAISEPDWTGGTYGYTF,TGTGCCATCAGTGAGCCGGATTGGACAGGGGGAACCTATGGCTACACCTTC
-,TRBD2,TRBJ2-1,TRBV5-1,CASSSRTGGDEQFF,TGCGCCAGCAGCTCGAGGACTGGGGGGGATGAGCAGTTCTTC
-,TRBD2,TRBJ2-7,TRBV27,CASSTLPAGGPVKQYF,TGTGCCAGCAGTACCCTTCCGGCGGGGGGCCCTGTCAAGCAGTACTTC
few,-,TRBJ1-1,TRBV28,CASSSTGLNTEAFF,TGTGCCAGCAGTTCCACAGGGTTGAACACTGAAGCTTTCTTT
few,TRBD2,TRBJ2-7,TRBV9,CASGGGGRSYEQYF,TGTGCCTCCGGTGGGGGGGGACGTTCCTACGAGCAGTACTTC
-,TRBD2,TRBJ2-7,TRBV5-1,CASSLKVAGIGDEQYF,TGCGCCAGCAGCTTGAAGGTAGCGGGGATTGGGGACGAGCAGTACTTC
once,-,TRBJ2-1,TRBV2,CASSGGGGGLLNEQFF,TGTGCCAGCAGTGGTGGTGGCGGGGGCCTCTTGAATGAGCAGTTCTTC
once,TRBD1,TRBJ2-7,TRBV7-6,CASSYGTGTYEQYF,TGTGCCAGCAGCTACGGGACAGGGACATACGAGCAGTACTTC
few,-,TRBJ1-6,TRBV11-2,CASSLVSSPLHF,TGTGCCAGCAGCTTAGTCAGTTCACCCCTCCACTTT
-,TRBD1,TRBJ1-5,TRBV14,CASSPLDREHQPQHF,TGTGCCAGCAGCCCACTGGACAGGGAACATCAGCCCCAGCATTTT
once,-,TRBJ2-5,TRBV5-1,CASSFGAPKETQYF,TGCGCCAGCAGCTTTGGGGCCCCAAAAGAGACCCAGTACTTC
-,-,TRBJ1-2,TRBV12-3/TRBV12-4,CASSDVREGYTF,TGTGCCAGCAGTGACGTCAGGGAAGGCTACACCTTC
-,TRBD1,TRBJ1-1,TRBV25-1,CASSVSGGNTEAFF,TGTGCCAGCAGTGTCTCAGGGGGCAACACTGAAGCTTTCTTT
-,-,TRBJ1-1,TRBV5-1,CASSLVLGGNTEAFF,TGCGCCAGCAGCTTGGTGTTGGGGGGAAACACTGAAGCTTTCTTT
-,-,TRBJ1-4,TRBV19,CASSAYRATNEKLFF,TGTGCCAGTAGTGCTTACAGGGCAACTAATGAAAAACTGTTTTTT
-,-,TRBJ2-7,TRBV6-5,CASRSQGDEQYF,TGTGCCAGCAGGTCACAGGGAGACGAGCAGTACTTC
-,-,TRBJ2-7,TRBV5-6,CASSLEDTDYEQYF,TGTGCCAGCAGCTTGGAGGACACTGACTACGAGCAGTACTTC
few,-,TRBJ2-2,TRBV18,CASSPPVPGGELFF,TGTGCCAGCTCACCACCGGTTCCAGGGGGGGAGCTGTTTTTT
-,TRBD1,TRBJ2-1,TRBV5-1,CASSPGQGAHNEQFF,TGCGCCAGCAGCCCGGGACAGGGGGCGCACAATGAGCAGTTCTTC
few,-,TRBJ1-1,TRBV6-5,CASSFVTGTEAFF,TGTGCCAGCAGTTTCGTGACAGGCACTGAAGCTTTCTTT
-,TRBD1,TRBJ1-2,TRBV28,CASRGTGGTNYGYTF,TGTGCCAGCAGGGGGACAGGGGGCACTAACTATGGCTACACCTTC
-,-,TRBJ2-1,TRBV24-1,CATNRQGSEGYEQFF,TGTGCCACGAATCGACAGGGTTCGGAGGGGTATGAGCAGTTCTTC
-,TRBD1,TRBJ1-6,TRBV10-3,CAISESAGGPYSPLHF,TGTGCCATCAGTGAGTCGGCAGGGGGACCGTACTCACCCCTCCACTTT
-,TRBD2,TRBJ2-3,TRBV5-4,CASSLGAGEATDTQYF,TGTGCCAGCAGCCTAGGAGCGGGGGAGGCGACAGATACGCAGTATTTT
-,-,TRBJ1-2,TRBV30,CACTSGSPIGGYTF,TGTGCCTGTACCTCAGGGTCCCCCATCGGTGGCTACACCTTC
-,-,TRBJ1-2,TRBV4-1,CASSQPSYGYTF,TGCGCCAGCAGCCAACCTAGCTATGGCTACACCTTC
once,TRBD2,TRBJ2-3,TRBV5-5,CASSGLAGGHTQYF,TGTGCCAGCAGCGGACTAGCGGGGGGCCATACGCAGTATTTT
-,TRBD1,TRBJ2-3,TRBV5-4,CASSLDQGAGDTQYF,TGTGCCAGCAGCTTGGACCAGGGGGCCGGAGATACGCAGTATTTT
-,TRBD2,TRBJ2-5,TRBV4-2,CASSLTGTSALGFQETQYF,TGTGCCAGCAGCCTCACCGGGACTAGCGCCCTTGGCTTCCAAGAGACCCAGTACTTC
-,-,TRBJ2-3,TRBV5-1,CASSLGFSGPDTQYF,TGCGCCAGCAGCTTGGGATTCTCAGGCCCAGATACGCAGTATTTT
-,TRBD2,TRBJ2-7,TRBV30,CAWSVRLAGGTYEQYF,TGTGCCTGGAGTGTACGGTTAGCGGGGGGAACCTACGAGCAGTACTTC
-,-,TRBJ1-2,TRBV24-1,CATSASDGQYGYTF,TGTGCCACCAGTGCCTCGGACGGACAGTATGGCTACACCTTC
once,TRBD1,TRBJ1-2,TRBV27,CASSLSKGTGSLAGYTF,TGTGCCAGCAGTTTATCGAAGGGGACAGGGAGTCTAGCTGGCTACACCTTC
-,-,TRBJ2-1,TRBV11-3,CASSLGSSSYNEQFF,TGTGCCAGCAGCTTAGGTTCTAGCTCCTACAATGAGCAGTTCTTC
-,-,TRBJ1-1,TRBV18,CASSPPGGTEAFF,TGTGCCAGCTCACCTCCGGGAGGAACTGAAGCTTTCTTT
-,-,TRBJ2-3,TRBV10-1,CASSASTDTQYF,TGCGCCAGCAGTGCTAGCACAGATACGCAGTATTTT
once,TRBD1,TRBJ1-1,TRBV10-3,CAISAPGQGPEAFF,TGTGCCATCAGCGCCCCGGGACAGGGACCTGAAGCTTTCTTT
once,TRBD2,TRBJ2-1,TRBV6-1,CASSPRAGVYNEQFF,TGTGCCAGCAGTCCGCGGGCGGGGGTCTACAATGAGCAGTTCTTC
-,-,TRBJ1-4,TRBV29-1,CSVGELSGAREKLFF,TGCAGCGTTGGCGAACTATCAGGGGCGCGAGAAAAACTGTTTTTT
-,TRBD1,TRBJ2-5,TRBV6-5,CASSGTGQPETQYF,TGTGCCAGCAGCGGGACAGGGCAACCAGAGACCCAGTACTTC
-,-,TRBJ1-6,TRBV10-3,CAINAGPHSPLHF,TGTGCCATCAATGCGGGTCCTCATTCACCCCTCCACTTT
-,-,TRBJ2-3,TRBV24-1,CATSDSKRSTDTQYF,TGTGCCACCAGTGATTCCAAGCGGAGCACAGATACGCAGTATTTT
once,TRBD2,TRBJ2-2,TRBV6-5,CATRGTSPNTGELFF,TGTGCCACCAGGGGGACTAGCCCAAACACCGGGGAGCTGTTTTTT
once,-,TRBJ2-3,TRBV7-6,CASSLDSGGTTDTQYF,TGTGCCAGCAGCTTAGATTCGGGGGGCACCACAGATACGCAGTATTTT
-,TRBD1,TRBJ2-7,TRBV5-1,CASSSTGTGYEQYF,TGCGCCAGCAGCTCTACCGGGACAGGATACGAGCAGTACTTC
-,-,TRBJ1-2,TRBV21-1,CASSTRMNYYGYTF,TGTGCCAGCAGCACCAGAATGAATTACTATGGCTACACCTTC
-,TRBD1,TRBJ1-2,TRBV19,CASSTPRRTGDLNYGYTF,TGTGCCAGTAGTACCCCCCGTCGGACAGGGGATCTCAACTATGGCTACACCTTC
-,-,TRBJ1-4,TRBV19,CASTTKGLEKLFF,TGTGCCAGTACCACGAAGGGACTGGAAAAACTGTTTTTT
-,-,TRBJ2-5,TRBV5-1,CASSLAPGVETQYF,TGCGCCAGCAGCTTGGCGCCAGGGGTAGAGACCCAGTACTTC
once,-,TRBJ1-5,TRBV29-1,CSVSDSFSNQPQHF,TGCAGCGTTTCGGACAGCTTTAGCAATCAGCCCCAGCATTTT
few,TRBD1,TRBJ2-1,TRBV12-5,CATSRFETGVNEQFF,TGTGCTACCTCCCGTTTTGAGACAGGGGTCAATGAGCAGTTCTTC